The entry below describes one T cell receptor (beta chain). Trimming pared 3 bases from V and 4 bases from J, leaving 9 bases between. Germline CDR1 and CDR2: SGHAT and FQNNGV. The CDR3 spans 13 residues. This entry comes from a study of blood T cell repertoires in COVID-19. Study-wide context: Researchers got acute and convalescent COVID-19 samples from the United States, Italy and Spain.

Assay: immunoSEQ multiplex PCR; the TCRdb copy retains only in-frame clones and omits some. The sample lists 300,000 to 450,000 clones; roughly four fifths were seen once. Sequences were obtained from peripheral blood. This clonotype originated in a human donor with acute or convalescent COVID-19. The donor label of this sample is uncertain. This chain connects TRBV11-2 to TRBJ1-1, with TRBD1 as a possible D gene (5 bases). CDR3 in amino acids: CASSFSRGTEAFF. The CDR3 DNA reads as TGTGCCAGCAGCTTTAGTAGGGGCACTGAAGCTTTCTTT.